The T cell receptor beta chain under discussion was sequenced for a study of blood T cell repertoires in COVID-19. Across the study: From the United States, Italy and Spain came samples of acute and convalescent COVID-19.

This clone was detected only once. Looked up from germline, CDR1 is SGHVS and CDR2 is FQNEAQ. This CDR3 region has 14 residues. With V trimmed by 5 bases and J by 3 bases, 5 bases remained unmatched. Using immunoSEQ multiplex PCR, the repertoire was profiled, and TCRdb retains in-frame clones only, with some absent. Here the sample spans about 170,000 clones, roughly 91% being singletons. The chain recombines TRBV7-8 with TRBJ2-7; TRBD2 matches 9 bases. The sample consisted of peripheral blood. This sequence originates from a man aged 45 to 65 who had recovered from COVID-19. CDR3 nucleotides: TGTGCCAGCAGCCCGACTAGCGGAAACTACGAGCAGTACTTC. Translating it yields CASSPTSGNYEQYF.